The subject of this entry is one T cell receptor beta chain. The clone's antigen remains unknown. Qualities for individual bases were not recorded, and no much larger clone is one base off. The sample comes from a study of long-term antiretroviral therapy in people with HIV (dated by TCRdb to between 2021 and 2024). Looking at the study overall: The earliest samples were collected approximately a decade before the 2015 WHO recommendation for immediate ART, a period when ART was typically delayed until CD4 counts fell. Whether ART initiation and durable HIV suppression were associated with changes in peripheral blood TRB repertoire composition and diversity was tested in a retrospective serial study. A total of about 180 cryopreserved PBMC samples were contributed to the cohort by 30 adults with confirmed HIV infection, with samples collected serially over a mean of about 6 years (range 1-12). Among the 25 to 30 participants with HIV, approximately 10 were female. No cross-contamination during QIAcube processing was seen in test extractions of a monoclonal T-cell line run alongside roughly 35 polyclonal samples. Broad study findings and their caveats: At every time point, the repertoire was dominated by expanded TRB clones first identified before ART initiation, although this dominance fluctuated and, in many PLHIV, declined after ART. Samples dated from the mid-2000s to the late 2010s, and the ART regimens used may be less effective than current ones. Unsorted PBMC were profiled instead of sorted CD4+ and CD8+ T cells because pre-ART samples had limited cell numbers. Starting ART was linked to a significant rise in TRB diversity, yet even with long-term ART the diversity remained significantly lower than in transplant donor controls. CDR3 length ranges in HIV repertoires were narrower than in controls, and network structure suggested an antigen-experienced repertoire with only a slight naive shift after ART. Inferences about post-ART repertoire changes are limited because no data were available on ART adherence, viral resistance or therapy changes. Because PBMC availability was limited, only the TCR beta chain was sequenced, with no alpha chain pairing.

The germline V gene gives CDR1 as ENHRY and CDR2 as SYGVKD. CDR3 length: 14 amino acids, cysteine to phenylalanine. Only CDR3 DNA is held: 42 bases, read in frame from base 1. V is clipped by 10 bases and J by 2 bases, and the sequence between their germline boundaries is 15 bases long. To be included, a participant needed at least one PBMC sample from before ART initiation plus at least two post-ART samples. Treatment was received in the United States of America by all participants with HIV. Cryopreserved samples of 1-10 million PBMC were thawed and washed before DNA extraction. At the time of the earliest PBMC sample, participants with HIV were aged between roughly 23 and 60 years. Per participant, PBMC samples came from 1-4 timepoints prior to ART initiation and 2-8 timepoints following ART initiation, for a median of 7 samples. Serial HIV viral load, CD4+ T-cell count, ART history and demographic data were obtained for every participant. Using a Qiagen kit on a QIAcube, genomic DNA was extracted from unsorted PBMC, with samples processed in batches of 12.

The immunoSEQ hsTCRB v3.0 assay was used at survey level resolution to sequence the TRB variable region. The targeted TRB sequencing depth was roughly 35,000-50,000 T-cell genomes per sample. An Illumina MiSeq with a v3 150-cycle kit was used to sequence the pooled TRB libraries. The authors' analysis ran thus. Repertoire analysis was run in R within a reproducible Nextflow workflow that covered QC, data transformation and analysis. LymphoSeq2, an R package for exploring AIRR-Seq data, was used to implement the custom analyses. After excluding a few samples that yielded fewer than 5000 total TRB sequences, 150 to 200 HIV repertoires remained for analysis. Among the approximately 200 retained HIV repertoires, approximately 61 were collected before ART initiation and around 130 after ART initiation. Repertoires were downsampled to 5000 TRB nucleotide sequences, and summary statistics were averaged over 100 downsampling iterations. Only TRB sequences with CDR3 regions of at least seven amino acids were retained for analysis. A Shannon entropy-derived clonality score and the Gini coefficient were used to measure diversity. In the repertoire networks, any two of the top 5000 CDR3 amino acid sequences were linked whenever the two sequences differed by an edit distance of one. For TRB CDR3 amino acid sequences, GLIPH2 was used to predict antigen specificity groups and MHC restriction. To flag known CMV, EBV, HIV or tissue antigen associations, CDR3 amino acid sequences were matched against VDJdb and McPAS-TCR. Pre-ART, post-ART and control groups were compared with Wilcoxon signed-rank tests and Holm-Bonferroni correction. TCRdb obtained this table from immuneACCESS and retained in-frame rearrangements with V and J assigned. These tables miss some clones; where compared with another copy, unresolved V genes account for less than half of the shortfall, and the remainder is unexplained. The V and J calls and clone size are taken from that table; D and trimming were inferred from the DNA. The table for this sample lists some 33,000 clones; around 80% of them were counted only once. The top ten hold around 6.1% of the sample.

The sequences come from unsorted PBMCs, collected 0.6 years after starting antiretroviral therapy. This clonotype was sampled from a man between 18 and 35 years old with HIV. The sequence joins TRBV10-3 to TRBJ2-1; the D segment could be TRBD1, given 5 matching bases. The CDR3 amino acid sequence is: CATLTDAAYNEQFF. The DNA is TGTGCCACCTTGACAGATGCTGCCTACAATGAGCAGTTCTTC.